What follows describes a single T cell receptor beta chain. The antigen this receptor binds is unknown. Within one base of it there is no much larger clone, and no base qualities were kept. The sample is drawn from a study of blood T cell repertoires in COVID-19 (dated by TCRdb to the early 2020s). At the level of the whole study: Collaborator samples came from the United States, Italy and Spain and covered acute and convalescent phases of COVID-19. The material from the prospective study consisted of cDNA or gDNA derived from T cells, B-cell-depleted T cells, or PBMCs. HLA class I and class II types, where available, came from metadata supplied by the sample provider rather than from assay-based typing. The samples were drawn from the first 160 participants of the ongoing ImmuneRACE study and from over 950 subjects provided by 6 global collaborators. Deeply sampled blood TCRbeta repertoires from subjects exposed to, actively infected with, or recovered from COVID-19 were included in the dataset. The repertoires were released in a freely available public database meant as a resource for research on the immune response to SARS-CoV-2. Nearly every sample came with metadata listing a de-identified subject ID, COVID-19 status, age in years and sex.

Each collaborating institution followed its own protocols to collect whole blood in K2EDTA tubes. For TCRbeta analysis, collaborators shipped samples as frozen whole blood, isolated PBMCs, or DNA extracted from either of those sample types. Study-wide findings and limitations: The quantity of clinical and demographic metadata differed by source and by participant and was supplied without curation.

TCRbeta CDR3 regions were amplified from genomic DNA using the immunoSEQ Assay, a bias-controlled multiplex PCR. On the authors' methods: The number of nucleated cells in each sample was estimated from the amplification of reference gene primers within the assay. To quantify the absolute abundance of each unique TCRbeta CDR3 rearrangement, sequence reads were collapsed and filtered. For each sample, productive Simpson clonality was calculated as the square root of Simpson's diversity index over productive rearrangements. Entries here come from immuneACCESS through TCRdb and include only in-frame sequences with V and J called. Some clones fail to appear in such tables; in the studies checked, an unresolved V gene covers under half of the shortfall, and the cause of the remainder is unknown. The V and J calls and the clone size are those of that table, but D and trimming were determined from the DNA. The sample profile shows about 210,000 clones; 80% to 90% of them were found once. The ten largest clonotypes hold around 7.3% of the sample.

Sequencing used peripheral blood. The sequence was obtained from a woman aged 45 to 65 with active or convalescent COVID-19.

The DNA sequence follows: TGTGCCAGCAGTTTGGGAGTCAATTCACCCCTCCACTTT. This sequence encodes CASSLGVNSPLHF. The rearrangement combines TRBV27 with TRBJ1-6, with the D gene call left open. Relative to germline, V is 3 bases shorter and J is 7 bases shorter, with 7 bases between their ends. From a lookup of the germline V gene (reference sequence), CDR1 and CDR2 are MNHEY and SMNVEV. Including cysteine and phenylalanine, the CDR3 has 13 amino acids. The retained sequence is limited to the CDR3, 39 bases, with the frame set at the first base.